One and the same sample provided the 20 T cell receptor beta chains below, sequenced in a study of T cells after yellow fever vaccination. TCRdb fed the 5' RACE reads into MiXCR, producing one record per CDR3 protein. The table records a few hundred thousand distinct CDR3 sequences, roughly 7% of them present only once. Material: PBMCs, obtained around 45 days after the first yellow fever vaccination. The receptors derive from a young man who received the YFV17D yellow fever vaccine.

The J gene is TRBJ2-7, the V gene TRBV5-5; the D gene is possibly TRBD1 (6 bases). Trimming pared 4 bases from V and 3 bases from J, leaving 14 bases between. The CDR3 has 14 amino acids. Germline CDR1 and CDR2: SGHKS and YYEKEE (reference sequence). The CDR3 DNA reads as TGTGCCAGCAGCCTACGGGACACTATCTACGAGCAGTACGTC. Its translation is CASSLRDTIYEQYV.

This clonotype has more than one count but fewer than ten. V and J are TRBV10-2 and TRBJ1-1; the match to TRBD1 covers 7 bases. V shed 2 bases, J shed 11 bases, and the junction held 2 bases outside the gene matches. The length of the CDR3 is 11 residues. The germline gives CDR1 WSHSY, CDR2 SAAADI. CDR3 sequence: CASSEGTAAFF. The CDR3 nucleotides read TGCGCCAGCAGTGAGGGGACAGCGGCTTTCTTT.

This chain uses TRBV12-3 or TRBV12-4 with TRBJ2-5; the D is unclear. The V and J ends lost 4 bases and 6 bases respectively, with 6 bases between them. This CDR3 region has 11 residues. The DNA for the CDR3 is TGTGCCAGCAGTTCTCCCAAGACCCAGTACTTC. Translating it yields CASSSPKTQYF.

The chain links TRBV3-1 to TRBJ2-1, with TRBD2 identical over 10 bases. This CDR3 comprises 16 residues. Germline trimming cut 4 bases from V and 1 base from J; bases unmatched to any gene: 4. From germline, CDR1 is LGHDT and CDR2 YNNKEL (reference sequence). The CDR3 region has the DNA TGTGCCAGCAGCCTAACTAGCGGGGCATCCTACAATGAGCAGTTCTTC. Encoded protein: CASSLTSGASYNEQFF.

The chain uses TRBV7-9 and TRBJ1-2; D unresolved. Germline V lookup: CDR1 SEHNR, CDR2 FQNEAQ (reference sequence). Trimming took off 3 bases at V and 5 bases at J, with 13 bases between the two ends. There are 14 residues in the CDR3. In DNA, the CDR3 is TGTGCCAGCAGCTTCTGGGCGGTGGATTATGGCTACACCTTC. Its translation: CASSFWAVDYGYTF.

There are many counts of this clonotype. The V gene is TRBV5-1, the J gene TRBJ2-1; 11 bases are a match to TRBD2. This CDR3 is 16 amino acids long. Unmatched junction bases numbered 12, after V lost 4 bases and J lost 9 bases. Germline loops: CDR1 SGHRS, CDR2 YFSETQ. The CDR3 DNA sequence: TGCGCCAGCAGCCTAAGCCTTAGCGGGGGGGCCGGTGAGCAGTTCTTC. Translating it yields CASSLSLSGGAGEQFF.

A few counts support this clonotype. The chain uses TRBV20-1 and TRBJ1-1; 7 positions agree with TRBD1. After removal of 2 bases from V and 0 bases from J, the junction contained 6 bases not matched to a gene. This CDR3 has 15 residues. Germline V gives CDR1 DFQATT, CDR2 SNEGSKA (reference sequence). CDR3 region: CSARLGGRVNTEAFF. The CDR3 DNA sequence: TGCAGTGCTAGATTAGGGGGCAGGGTGAACACTGAAGCTTTCTTT.

This clonotype was seen only a few times. This sequence joins TRBV3-1 and TRBJ2-7, with D hard to call. This CDR3 is 12 amino acids long. Trimming left V 3 bases short and J 3 bases short, with 6 bases between. CDR1 is LGHDT, CDR2 YNNKEL, per germline (reference sequence). The CDR3 DNA reads TGTGCCAGCAGCCAGATGGACTACGAGCAGTACTTC. The encoded protein is CASSQMDYEQYF.

This clonotype was counted ten times or more. The CDR3 loop is CASSQDNNPGYGYTF. The CDR3 coding sequence is TGCGCCAGCAGCCAAGATAACAACCCGGGCTATGGCTACACCTTC. The genes are TRBV4-3 and TRBJ1-2; D gene ambiguous. This CDR3 is 15 amino acids long. Germline CDR1 reads LGHNA; CDR2 reads YSLEER. The V end was cut by 0 bases, the J end by 4 bases, with 12 bases between.

The table lists this clonotype with many counts. The chain couples TRBV7-2 to TRBJ1-1, with 7 bases matching TRBD1. The CDR3 covers 14 residues. The V gene's germline CDR1 is SGHTA and CDR2 FQGNSA. V gave up 5 bases and J gave up 3 bases; unmatched junction bases: 6. DNA for the CDR3: TGTGCCAGCAGCGTACCGGGACAGTACACTGAAGCTTTCTTT. As protein: CASSVPGQYTEAFF.

This clonotype showed up just a few times. The chain couples TRBV7-2 to TRBJ2-7; TRBD2 matches 7 bases. CDR1 SGHTA and CDR2 FQGNSA come from the germline V gene. The ends lost 5 bases at V and 0 bases at J; junction bases unmatched: 7. CDR3 length: 15 residues. This CDR3 reads CASSPLTGGSYEQYF. For the CDR3, the DNA is TGTGCCAGCAGCCCCTTAACGGGGGGCTCCTACGAGCAGTACTTC.

This clonotype has a handful of counts. This sequence joins TRBV20-1 and TRBJ1-1; TRBD1 aligns across 7 bases. The CDR3 has 17 residues. V lost 0 bases, J lost 5 bases, and 15 bases stayed unmatched. Germline V gene sequence: CDR1 DFQATT, CDR2 SNEGSKA (reference sequence). CDR3 amino acids: CSARDLGRLSGGTEAFF. The CDR3 coding sequence is TGCAGTGCTAGAGACCTGGGGAGGCTCTCAGGGGGGACTGAAGCTTTCTTT.

The chain couples TRBV20-1 to TRBJ2-2, with TRBD1 as a possible D gene (7 bases). The V gene's germline CDR1 is DFQATT and CDR2 SNEGSKA (reference sequence). The CDR3 has 15 residues. V was shortened by 4 bases and J by 3 bases, with 15 bases between the two germline ends. The CDR3 region is CSAIGQGGYTGELFF. Written as DNA, the CDR3 is TGCAGTGCTATAGGGCAGGGGGGATACACCGGGGAGCTGTTTTTT.

The chain is built from TRBV20-1 and TRBJ2-1, with 7 bases lining up with TRBD2. CDR1 and CDR2 from the germline V gene are DFQATT and SNEGSKA (reference sequence). This CDR3 has 17 residues. Unmatched junction bases numbered 13, after V lost 0 bases and J lost 5 bases. The CDR3 reads CSARELAVGEVHNEQFF. The CDR3 DNA follows: TGCAGTGCTAGAGAGCTAGCGGTCGGGGAGGTACACAATGAGCAGTTCTTC.

The rearrangement links TRBV20-1 to TRBJ1-4; D may be TRBD1 (5 bases). The germline V and J ends were trimmed by 3 bases and 0 bases, with 17 bases remaining between them. Germline CDR1 reads DFQATT; CDR2 reads SNEGSKA (reference sequence). The CDR3 totals 17 residues. Here the CDR3 reads CSARKYRDSSTNEKLFF. CDR3 sequence (DNA): TGCAGTGCTAGGAAGTACCGGGACTCTTCAACTAATGAAAAACTGTTTTTT.

This clonotype was counted between two and nine times. The J gene is TRBJ2-1, the V gene TRBV29-1, with D possibly being TRBD1 (5 bases). This CDR3 comprises 12 residues. Germline-derived CDR1 and CDR2 are SQVTM and ANQGSEA. V was pared by 3 bases and J by 8 bases, with 11 bases between. The CDR3 DNA reads TGCAGCGTTGATCGGCAGGGCGATGAGCAGTTCTTC. Protein: CSVDRQGDEQFF.

The chain recombines TRBV27 with TRBJ1-6; no reliable D call. Germline assignment: CDR1 MNHEY and CDR2 SMNVEV (reference sequence). The length of the CDR3 is 15 residues. The ends were cut back, 3 bases at V and 9 bases at J, with 15 bases in the middle. The CDR3 bases are TGTGCCAGCAGTTTTAGCCTTACCGGTCTTTCACCCCTCCACTTT. Translated: CASSFSLTGLSPLHF.

A few counts support this clonotype. V usage is TRBV4-3 and J usage is TRBJ1-1; D gene uncertain. Germline CDR1 and CDR2: LGHNA and YSLEER. The ends were cut back, 0 bases at V and 6 bases at J, with 8 bases in the middle. The CDR3 is made up of 13 amino acids. The CDR3 region is CASSQEGGSEAFF. The CDR3 DNA is TGCGCCAGCAGCCAAGAAGGTGGGTCTGAAGCTTTCTTT.

The CDR3 sequence is CASSSSGTPSYEQYV. The CDR3 DNA reads as TGTGCCAGCAGTTCATCAGGGACACCCTCCTACGAGCAGTACGTC. The V gene is TRBV28, the J gene TRBJ2-7; TRBD1 is a possible D gene (6 bases). The CDR3 is 15 amino acids. Germline CDR1 reads MDHEN; CDR2 reads SYDVKM. The V end was cut by 4 bases, the J end by 0 bases, with 13 bases between.

Many counts were recorded for this clonotype. V gene TRBV7-9 combines with J gene TRBJ2-3; D remains ambiguous. CDR1 and CDR2 (germline): SEHNR, FQNEAQ (reference sequence). Trimming removed 0 bases at V and 4 bases at J, with 14 bases between. This CDR3 spans 16 amino acids. CDR3 in amino acids: CASSLALSRPADTQYF. The CDR3 region has the DNA TGTGCCAGCAGCTTAGCGTTGTCCCGACCGGCAGATACGCAGTATTTT.